The 19 T cell receptor beta chains in this list originate from one sample, sequenced in a study of T cells after posttransplantation cyclophosphamide. Clones were read by immunoSEQ multiplex PCR, and TCRdb kept only the in-frame ones, dropping some. This table holds tens of thousands of clones with no singletons; the top ten claim about 2.2%. Sequencing input: PBMCs. The receptors originated from a man aged 40-49 years in good health, CMV-negative, and a related stem cell transplant donor.

This clone was counted at least ten times. The chain recombines TRBV29-1 with TRBJ1-3; D possibly corresponds to TRBD1 (6 bases). This CDR3 is built from 13 residues. With 5 bases removed from V and 1 base from J, the gap between germline ends came to 9 bases. CDR1 is SQVTM, CDR2 ANQGSEA, per germline. For the CDR3, the DNA is TGCAGCGTTAGGGACATGTCTGGAAACACCATATATTTT. Protein product: CSVRDMSGNTIYF.

Many counts were recorded for this clone. The DNA for the CDR3 is TGTGCCAGCAGTGAAAAGTATCCACAGGACTACGAGCAGTACTTC. Protein: CASSEKYPQDYEQYF. J is TRBJ2-7 and V is TRBV2; weak D call: TRBD1 (5 bases). Trimming removed 2 bases from V and 3 bases from J, with 14 bases in between. Germline CDR1 and CDR2: SNHLY and FYNNEI. CDR3 length equals 15 residues. The full variable domain, with the rest looked up from reference TRBV2 and TRBJ2-7, is EPEVTQTPSHQVTQMGQEVILRCVPISNHLYFYWYRQILGQKVEFLVSFYNNEISEKSEIFDDQFSVERPDGSNFTLKIRSTKLEDSAMYFCASSEKYPQDYEQYFGPGTRLTVT.

This clone was recorded many times. The chain's CDR3 is CASSPWDRGDGYTF. The DNA of the CDR3 is TGTGCCAGCAGCCCATGGGACAGGGGCGATGGCTACACCTTC. This chain connects TRBV5-8 to TRBJ1-2; 10 bases align to TRBD1. CDR1 is SGHTS, CDR2 YDEGEE, per germline. V was clipped by 4 bases and J by 6 bases; unmatched bases: 6. CDR3 length equals 14 residues.

This clone has ten or more counts. This chain connects TRBV12-5 to TRBJ2-1, with a possible D match to TRBD2 (5 bases). CDR3 length equals 12 residues. Germline V gene sequence: CDR1 LGHNT, CDR2 FRNRAP. The V and J ends lost 11 bases and 6 bases respectively, with 14 bases between them. CDR3 sequence: CASWERPNEQFF. DNA for the CDR3: TGTGCTTCTTGGGAGCGACCCAATGAGCAGTTCTTC.

In its sample, this clone was seen many times. The chain carries TRBV15 and TRBJ2-1; weak D call: TRBD2 (6 bases). The ends were cut back, 5 bases at V and 8 bases at J, with 31 bases in the middle. There are 19 residues in the CDR3. Germline V gene sequence: CDR1 LNHNV, CDR2 YYDKDF (reference sequence). The CDR3 DNA sequence: TGTGCCACCAGCTCGCTGGGAGGTGGCGGAGGCGGCCAGGACTATGAGCAGTTCTTC. This gives the protein CATSSLGGGGGGQDYEQFF.

This clone was picked up many times. The J gene is TRBJ2-7, the V gene TRBV19; 12 positions agree with TRBD1. The V gene's germline CDR1 is LNHDA and CDR2 SQIVND (reference sequence). The V and J ends lost 5 bases and 5 bases, in that order; junction bases with no gene match: 7. This CDR3 has 15 amino acids. The CDR3 region has the DNA TGTGCCAGTAGTTCTACCGGGACAGGGGGCGACGAGCAGTACTTC. Protein sequence: CASSSTGTGGDEQYF.

The V and J genes are TRBV5-1 and TRBJ2-1; the D gene is possibly TRBD2 (5 bases). V dropped 4 bases and J dropped 0 bases, with 17 bases sitting between them. This CDR3 spans 17 amino acids. Germline loops: CDR1 SGHRS, CDR2 YFSETQ. The CDR3 loop reads CASSPGLRASSYNEQFF. The DNA of the CDR3 is TGCGCCAGCAGCCCGGGTCTGCGGGCAAGCTCCTACAATGAGCAGTTCTTC. The full variable domain, rest sourced from reference TRBV5-1 and TRBJ2-1, is KAGVTQTPRYLIKTRGQQVTLSCSPISGHRSVSWYQQTPGQGLQFLFEYFSETQRNKGNFPGRFSGRQFSNSRSEMNVSTLELGDSALYLCASSPGLRASSYNEQFFGPGTRLTVL.

This clone was counted many times. This sequence joins TRBV7-2 and TRBJ1-1; the match to TRBD1 covers 8 bases. Trimming at V came to 1 base and at J to 5 bases, leaving 12 bases not matched to a gene. Germline CDR1 is SGHTA and CDR2 is FQGNSA. CDR3 length: 17 residues. This CDR3 is CASSLGALTGVGTEAFF. CDR3 nucleotide sequence: TGTGCCAGCAGCTTAGGGGCCCTGACAGGGGTAGGAACTGAAGCTTTCTTT.

This clone was picked up many times. The chain employs TRBV6-1 and TRBJ1-5; 10 bases are a match to TRBD1. The CDR3 runs 13 residues. Germline CDR1 MNHNS, CDR2 SASEGT. The DNA of the CDR3 is TGTGGATCGACAGGGGGCAGGGTTCAGCCCCAGCATTTT. This codes for CGSTGGRVQPQHF.

This clone has a count of ten or more. The chain uses TRBV7-2 and TRBJ2-2; D is ambiguous. The germline V and J ends were trimmed by 3 bases and 0 bases, with 8 bases remaining between them. Per germline, CDR1 SGHTA and CDR2 FQGNSA. The CDR3 totals 15 residues. As DNA, the CDR3 is TGTGCCAGCAGCTTGGTAGCCTCGAACACCGGGGAGCTGTTTTTT. This gives the protein CASSLVASNTGELFF.

This clone appeared many times. The V call is TRBV29-1, the J call TRBJ2-1; 14 bases are shared with TRBD2. The length of the CDR3 is 17 residues. Germline CDR1 reads SQVTM; CDR2 reads ANQGSEA. The ends lost 8 bases at V and 8 bases at J; junction bases unmatched: 17. The CDR3 region is CSISGLAGEGPRDEQFF. As DNA, the CDR3 is TGCAGCATCTCGGGACTAGCGGGAGAGGGGCCTAGGGATGAGCAGTTCTTC.

This clone appeared a few times. The chain combines TRBV7-3 with TRBJ2-5; 10 bases agree with TRBD1. The J call is in doubt because the DNA end fits TRBJ2-7 better. The CDR3 has 14 amino acids. Germline CDR1 and CDR2: SGHTA and FQGTGA. The CDR3 DNA sequence: TGTGCCAGCAGCCCAAGGGACAGGGGCTACGAGCAGTACTTC. Residues: CASSPRDRGYEQYF.

This clone has at least ten counts. V is TRBV27 and J is TRBJ2-1, with a possible D match to TRBD2 (6 bases). Germline V gene lookup returns CDR1 MNHEY and CDR2 SMNVEV (reference sequence). Deletions cut 6 bases from V and 0 bases from J, with 9 bases between. The CDR3 spans 14 residues. The CDR3 loop reads CASRLGGSYNEQFF. CDR3 bases: TGTGCCAGCAGGTTGGGGGGCTCCTACAATGAGCAGTTCTTC.

This clone was seen ten or more times. DNA of the CDR3: TGTGCCAGCAGTCAGGGTAGGCACACCGGGGAGCTGTTTTTT. Protein product: CASSQGRHTGELFF. The chain uses TRBV7-9 and TRBJ2-2, with D possibly being TRBD1 (5 bases). Germline V gene data show CDR1 as SEHNR and CDR2 as FQNEAQ (reference sequence). V was shortened by 6 bases and J by 3 bases, with 11 bases between the two germline ends. This CDR3 has 14 amino acids.

In its sample, this clone was seen many times. The chain joins TRBV18 to TRBJ2-7; weak D call: TRBD1 (7 bases). The CDR3 extends over 14 amino acids. CDR1 and CDR2 from the germline V gene are KGHSH and LQKENI. V lost 3 bases to trimming and J lost 9 bases, with 18 bases between them. In DNA, the CDR3 is TGTGCCAGCTCACCCGACAGGGCCGTGCGGGGGCAGTACTTC. Translation gives CASSPDRAVRGQYF.

The table lists this clone with many counts. The rearrangement joins TRBV5-6 to TRBJ2-3, with 8 bases identical to TRBD2. This CDR3 is 16 amino acids long. Looked up from germline, CDR1 is SGHDT and CDR2 is YYEEEE. J was trimmed by 0 bases and V by 0 bases; bases with no gene match: 3. CDR3 protein: CASSLAGGRSTDTQYF. As DNA, the CDR3 is TGTGCCAGCAGCTTGGCGGGGGGGAGGAGCACAGATACGCAGTATTTT.

This clone has at least ten counts. The chain couples TRBV29-1 to TRBJ1-5; D is uncertain. CDR1 is SQVTM, CDR2 ANQGSEA, per germline. V dropped 0 bases and J dropped 1 base, with 7 bases sitting between them. The CDR3 covers 14 residues. The CDR3, as DNA: TGCAGCGTTGAAGATCTAGACAGCAATCAGCCCCAGCATTTT. Encoded protein: CSVEDLDSNQPQHF.

This clone was counted ten times or more. For the CDR3, the DNA is TGTGCCACCTTAGCGGGGATAAGCACAGATACGCAGTATTTT. It yields the protein CATLAGISTDTQYF. The chain combines TRBV7-8 with TRBJ2-3, with 8 bases fitting TRBD2. Unmatched junction bases numbered 6, after V lost 10 bases and J lost 0 bases. The germline gives CDR1 SGHVS, CDR2 FQNEAQ. This CDR3 is 14 amino acids long.

This clone was observed at least ten times. The V and J genes are TRBV28 and TRBJ2-2; D may be TRBD2 (5 bases). CDR3 length: 17 amino acids. The ends were cut back, 4 bases at V and 1 base at J, with 16 bases in the middle. Germline CDR1 is MDHEN and CDR2 is SYDVKM. As DNA, the CDR3 is TGTGCCAGCAGTTCCTTCCGCATAGCGCTGAACACCGGGGAGCTGTTTTTT. Amino acids: CASSSFRIALNTGELFF.